This T cell receptor beta chain is drawn from a study of beta chain features in type 1 diabetes. Study observations and caveats: Any PCR bias toward short templates would affect both groups alike. Across all four CD4+ subsets, people with type 1 diabetes showed modestly shorter TCRB CDR3s. Over-representation of high TCR-expressing cells was a possible consequence of cDNA sequencing.

The CDR3 has 15 amino acids. Germline CDR1 reads SGHTA; CDR2 reads FQGNSA. V gave up 3 bases and J gave up 0 bases, with 12 bases separating them. A CD45RO/CCR7/CD25/CD127/CD95/CD27 panel sorted naive, central memory, regulatory and stem cell-like memory CD4+ cells. As every portion of the isolated RNA was reverse transcribed, the sequencing read expressed TCRB transcripts. The method was immunoSEQ multiplex PCR; TCRdb's version includes in-frame clones alone and lacks a portion of them. This table has 120,000 or so clones, approximately 15% appearing once. Regarding this clone: Its specificity is not known.

The sample comprised central memory CD4+ T cells from blood. The V gene is TRBV7-2, the J gene TRBJ2-7, with D perhaps TRBD1 or TRBD2 (5 bases each). The sequence was collected from a man aged 18 to 30 with type 1 diabetes. The CDR3 is CASSFSGTFSYEQYF. The CDR3 DNA is TGTGCCAGCAGCTTCTCCGGGACGTTCTCCTACGAGCAGTACTTC.